What follows is one T cell receptor (beta chain) and its context. The entry originates in a study of shared clonotypes between healthy human individuals. The CDR3 loop spans 15 amino acids. Unmatched junction bases numbered 7, after V lost 3 bases and J lost 6 bases. Germline assignment: CDR1 GTSNPN and CDR2 SVGIG (reference sequence). Some clones are missing from TCRdb's copy, which holds only in-frame ones; the method was immunoSEQ multiplex PCR. Here the sample spans approximately 2.1 million clones, roughly 93% being singletons. Sequenced input: naive CD4+ T cells from PBMCs. Subset: CD45RA+ positively selected. The chain recombines TRBV30 with TRBJ2-7; 14 nucleotides agree with TRBD2. The clonotype comes from a man aged 18 to 29 in good health. Some clones in this sample may be carry-over from other donors' samples. CDR3 DNA sequence: TGTGCCTGGAGCGGACTAGCGGGAGGTCTCATCGAGCAGTACTTC. Encoded protein: CAWSGLAGGLIEQYF.